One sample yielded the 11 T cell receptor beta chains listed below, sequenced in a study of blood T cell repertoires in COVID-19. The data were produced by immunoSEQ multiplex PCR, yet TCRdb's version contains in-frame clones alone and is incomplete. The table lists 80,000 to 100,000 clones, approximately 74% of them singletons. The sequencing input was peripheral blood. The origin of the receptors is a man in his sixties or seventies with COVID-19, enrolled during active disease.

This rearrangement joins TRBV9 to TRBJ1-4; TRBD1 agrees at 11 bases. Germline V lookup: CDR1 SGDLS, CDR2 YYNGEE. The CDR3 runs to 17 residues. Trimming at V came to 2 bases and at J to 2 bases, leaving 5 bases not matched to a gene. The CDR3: CASSVGQGAPTNEKLFF. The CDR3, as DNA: TGTGCCAGCAGCGTCGGACAGGGGGCACCGACTAATGAAAAACTGTTTTTT.

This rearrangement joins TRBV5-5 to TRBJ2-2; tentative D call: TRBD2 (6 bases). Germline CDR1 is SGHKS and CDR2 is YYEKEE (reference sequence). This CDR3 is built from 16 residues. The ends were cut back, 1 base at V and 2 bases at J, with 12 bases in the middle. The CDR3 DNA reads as TGTGCCAGCAGCTTGATGGAAGCGGGCAACACCGGGGAGCTGTTTTTT. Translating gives CASSLMEAGNTGELFF.

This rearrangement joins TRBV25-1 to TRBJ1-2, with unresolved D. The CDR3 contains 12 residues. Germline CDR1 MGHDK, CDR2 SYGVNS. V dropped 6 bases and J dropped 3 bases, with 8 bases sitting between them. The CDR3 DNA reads TGTGCCAGCAGGGAGGGAGACTATGGCTACACCTTC. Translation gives CASREGDYGYTF.

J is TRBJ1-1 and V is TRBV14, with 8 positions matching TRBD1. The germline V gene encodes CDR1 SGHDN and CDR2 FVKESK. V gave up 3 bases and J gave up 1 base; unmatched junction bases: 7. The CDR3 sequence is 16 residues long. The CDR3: CASSQDQGTGNTEAFF. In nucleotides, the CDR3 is TGTGCCAGCAGCCAGGATCAAGGGACAGGGAACACTGAAGCTTTCTTT.

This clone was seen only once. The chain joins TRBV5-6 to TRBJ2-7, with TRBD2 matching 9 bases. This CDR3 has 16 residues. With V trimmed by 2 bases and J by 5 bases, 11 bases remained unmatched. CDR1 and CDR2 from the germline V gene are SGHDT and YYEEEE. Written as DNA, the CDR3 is TGTGCCAGCAGCTTCGGCGGGAGGGCCTTAGGGGACGAGCAGTACTTC. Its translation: CASSFGGRALGDEQYF.

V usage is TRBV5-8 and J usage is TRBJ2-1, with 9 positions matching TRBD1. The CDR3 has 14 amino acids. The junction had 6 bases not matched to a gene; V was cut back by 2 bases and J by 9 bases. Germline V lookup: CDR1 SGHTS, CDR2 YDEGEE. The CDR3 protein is CASSLGQGLGEQFF. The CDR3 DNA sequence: TGTGCCAGCAGCTTAGGACAGGGGTTGGGTGAGCAGTTCTTC.

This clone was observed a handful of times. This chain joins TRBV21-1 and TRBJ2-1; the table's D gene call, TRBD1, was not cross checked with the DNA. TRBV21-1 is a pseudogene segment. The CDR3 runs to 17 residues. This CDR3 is CASSKAHRPQPYNEQFF. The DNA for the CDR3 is TGTGCCAGCAGCAAAGCCCACAGACCCCAACCGTACAATGAGCAGTTCTTC.

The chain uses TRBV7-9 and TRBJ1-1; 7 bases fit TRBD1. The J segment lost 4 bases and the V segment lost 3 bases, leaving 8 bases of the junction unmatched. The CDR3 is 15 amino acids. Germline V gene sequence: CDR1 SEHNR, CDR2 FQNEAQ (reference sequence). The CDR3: CASSLDGQAGTEAFF. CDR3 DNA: TGTGCCAGCAGCTTGGACGGACAGGCGGGCACTGAAGCTTTCTTT. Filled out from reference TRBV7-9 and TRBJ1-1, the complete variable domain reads DTGVSQNPRHKITKRGQNVTFRCDPISEHNRLYWYRQTLGQGPEFLTYFQNEAQLEKSRLLSDRFSAERPKGSFSTLEIQRTEQGDSAMYLCASSLDGQAGTEAFFGQGTRLTVV.

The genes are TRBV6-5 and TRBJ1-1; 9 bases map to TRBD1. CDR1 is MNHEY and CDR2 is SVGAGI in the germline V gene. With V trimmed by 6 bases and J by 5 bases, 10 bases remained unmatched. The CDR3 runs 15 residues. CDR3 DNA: TGTGCCAGCAGGCCTACAGGGGGCTTGGAGACTGAAGCTTTCTTT. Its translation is CASRPTGGLETEAFF.

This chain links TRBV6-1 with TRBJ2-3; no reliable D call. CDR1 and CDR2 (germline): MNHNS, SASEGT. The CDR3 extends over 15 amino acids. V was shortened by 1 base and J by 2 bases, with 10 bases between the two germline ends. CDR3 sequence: CASSEGAGTTDTQYF. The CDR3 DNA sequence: TGTGCCAGCAGTGAAGGCGCAGGAACCACAGATACGCAGTATTTT.

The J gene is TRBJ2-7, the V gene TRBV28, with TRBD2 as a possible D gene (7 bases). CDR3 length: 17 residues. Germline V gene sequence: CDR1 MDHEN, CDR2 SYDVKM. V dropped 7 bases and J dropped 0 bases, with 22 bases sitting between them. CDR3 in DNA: TGTGCCAGCACCATGGGACACGGGAGGACCTTCTCCTACGAGCAGTACTTC. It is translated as CASTMGHGRTFSYEQYF.